The 32 T cell receptor beta chains listed next were all sequenced from one sample in a study of OX40 agonist ivuxolimab in advanced cancers. The protocol was immunoSEQ multiplex PCR, while the TCRdb copy is restricted to in-frame clones and leaves out a portion. This sample has 43,000 or so clones, with more than 85% found just once. Sequencing used CD4+ or CD8+ T cells sorted from blood, obtained in a trial of the OX40 agonist ivuxolimab. The receptors originated from an adult with an advanced solid tumor such as melanoma, head and neck, liver or kidney cancer.

This clone has ten or more counts. V gene TRBV6-5 combines with J gene TRBJ1-1; D is possibly TRBD1 (5 bases). Trimming took 2 bases from V and 0 from J, leaving 10 bases between them. Germline V gene lookup returns CDR1 MNHEY and CDR2 SVGAGI. The CDR3 runs to 15 residues. The CDR3 nucleotides are TGTGCCAGCAGTTACAGGGGCGTAATGAACACTGAAGCTTTCTTT. Translating it yields CASSYRGVMNTEAFF.

This rearrangement joins TRBV28 to TRBJ2-7, with D possibly being TRBD2 (6 bases). The V gene lost 3 bases and the J gene lost 6 bases, with 6 bases spanning the gap. Germline CDR1 and CDR2: MDHEN and SYDVKM. There are 11 residues in the CDR3. In nucleotides, the CDR3 is TGTGCCAGCAGTTTGACTAGCGAGCAGTACTTC. This sequence encodes CASSLTSEQYF.

This sequence joins TRBV7-2 and TRBJ1-1, with D perhaps TRBD1 (6 bases). This CDR3 is built from 11 residues. V was shortened by 3 bases and J by 11 bases, with 10 bases between the two germline ends. The germline CDR1 and CDR2 sequences are SGHTA and FQGNSA. The CDR3 region has the DNA TGTGCCAGCAGCTTCAAGGGGGGTGCTTTCTTT. Translating gives CASSFKGGAFF.

This chain joins TRBV19 and TRBJ2-5; D call uncertain. Germline CDR1 and CDR2: LNHDA and SQIVND (reference sequence). CDR3 size: 15 residues. V lost 3 bases to trimming and J lost 4 bases, with 15 bases between them. CDR3 region: CASSIEVAASETQYF. CDR3 coding DNA: TGTGCCAGTAGTATCGAAGTGGCAGCGTCAGAGACCCAGTACTTC.

The chain combines TRBV7-9 with TRBJ1-1; possibly TRBD1 for D (6 bases). CDR3 length: 12 residues. The V and J ends lost 11 bases and 4 bases respectively, with 14 bases between them. CDR1 is SEHNR, CDR2 FQNEAQ, per germline (reference sequence). Here the CDR3 reads CAALQGGTEAFF. The CDR3 DNA follows: TGTGCCGCTTTACAGGGTGGCACTGAAGCTTTCTTT.

The gene calls are TRBV30 and TRBJ2-7; 9 bases are shared with TRBD1. The J segment lost 1 base and the V segment lost 5 bases, leaving 12 bases of the junction unmatched. Looked up from germline, CDR1 is GTSNPN and CDR2 is SVGIG (reference sequence). The CDR3 covers 16 residues. The DNA for the CDR3 is TGTGCCTGGTGGCCCCCAGGACAGGGGAATTCCTACGAGCAGTACTTC. Protein: CAWWPPGQGNSYEQYF.

The rearrangement links TRBV7-8 to TRBJ1-1; unclear D gene. With 5 bases removed from V and 3 bases from J, the gap between germline ends came to 22 bases. The CDR3 length is 17 residues. CDR1 and CDR2 (germline): SGHVS, FQNEAQ. CDR3 DNA sequence: TGTGCCAGCAGCCCTCCCACTCGGACCGGGCGGGACACTGAAGCTTTCTTT. Translated, it gives CASSPPTRTGRDTEAFF.

The V call is TRBV6-5, the J call TRBJ2-7, with 7 bases lining up with TRBD1. The ends lost 7 bases at V and 2 bases at J; junction bases unmatched: 8. The CDR3 spans 14 residues. Germline V gene lookup returns CDR1 MNHEY and CDR2 SVGAGI. Here the CDR3 reads CASKYGTAAYEQYF. CDR3 sequence (DNA): TGTGCCAGCAAATATGGGACAGCCGCCTACGAGCAGTACTTC.

The chain joins TRBV5-1 to TRBJ2-3, with TRBD1 matching 7 bases. The CDR3 totals 16 residues. V trimming: 1 base; J trimming: 0 bases; junction bases outside the gene matches: 5. Germline V gene sequence: CDR1 SGHRS, CDR2 YFSETQ. CDR3: CASSLSRDSSTDTQYF. The CDR3 DNA sequence: TGCGCCAGCAGCTTGTCTAGGGACAGTAGCACAGATACGCAGTATTTT.

The chain links TRBV6-1 to TRBJ1-5; D is undetermined. The CDR3 is 15 amino acids. V shed 4 bases and J shed 0 bases, with 10 bases lying between them. Germline loops: CDR1 MNHNS, CDR2 SASEGT. The CDR3 sequence: CASSAWGFSNQPQHF. The CDR3 nucleotides read TGTGCCAGCAGTGCATGGGGATTTAGCAATCAGCCCCAGCATTTT.

This rearrangement joins TRBV27 to TRBJ1-1; D is unclear. V was cut by 3 bases and J by 2 bases, with 10 bases left in between. CDR1 and CDR2 (germline): MNHEY, SMNVEV (reference sequence). This CDR3 is built from 14 residues. The CDR3 nucleotides read TGTGCCAGCAGTTTTGATGGCACTAACACTGAAGCTTTCTTT. Translation: CASSFDGTNTEAFF.

A few counts support this clone. The chain uses TRBV7-8 and TRBJ1-2; D unclear. This CDR3 comprises 15 residues. V shed 1 base and J shed 4 bases, with 13 bases lying between them. Germline CDR1 reads SGHVS; CDR2 reads FQNEAQ. CDR3 DNA sequence: TGTGCCAGCAGCTTAGTAGGTGGGGAAGGCTATGGCTACACCTTC. Encoded protein: CASSLVGGEGYGYTF.

The rearrangement uses TRBV2 and TRBJ2-7; no definite D call. The CDR3 sequence is 11 residues long. The ends were cut back, 8 bases at V and 4 bases at J, with 9 bases in the middle. Germline V gene data show CDR1 as SNHLY and CDR2 as FYNNEI. The CDR3 DNA reads TGTGCCAGCGTACTCACATACGAGCAGTACTTC. The encoded protein is CASVLTYEQYF. Using reference TRBV2 and TRBJ2-7 for the parts outside the CDR3, the full variable domain is EPEVTQTPSHQVTQMGQEVILRCVPISNHLYFYWYRQILGQKVEFLVSFYNNEISEKSEIFDDQFSVERPDGSNFTLKIRSTKLEDSAMYFCASVLTYEQYFGPGTRLTVT.

The chain combines TRBV27 with TRBJ2-2; TRBD2 is a possible D gene (6 bases). V dropped 3 bases and J dropped 0 bases, with 11 bases sitting between them. The CDR3 contains 16 residues. From germline, CDR1 is MNHEY and CDR2 SMNVEV (reference sequence). The DNA of the CDR3 is TGTGCCAGCAGTTTTCAGTTAGCGGCGAACACCGGGGAGCTGTTTTTT. This encodes CASSFQLAANTGELFF.

Here the CDR3 DNA reads TGCGCCAGCAGCTTGGACTCGAGCGAAGGTAGGGAGCAGTACTTC. Protein: CASSLDSSEGREQYF. The V gene is TRBV5-1, the J gene TRBJ2-7; no reliable D call. Germline CDR1 and CDR2: SGHRS and YFSETQ. The CDR3 is 15 amino acids. Trimming pared 0 bases from V and 7 bases from J, leaving 17 bases between. The whole variable domain, filled in from reference TRBV5-1 and TRBJ2-7, reads KAGVTQTPRYLIKTRGQQVTLSCSPISGHRSVSWYQQTPGQGLQFLFEYFSETQRNKGNFPGRFSGRQFSNSRSEMNVSTLELGDSALYLCASSLDSSEGREQYFGPGTRLTVT.

The rearrangement uses TRBV19 and TRBJ2-2; 11 nucleotides agree with TRBD2. The CDR3 length is 19 residues. Looked up from germline, CDR1 is LNHDA and CDR2 is SQIVND (reference sequence). Losses at the gene ends were 0 bases for V and 6 bases for J; bases not matched to a gene: 12. CDR3 loop: CASSIDRTTGLAVPGELFF. The CDR3 bases are TGTGCCAGTAGTATAGATAGGACTACGGGACTAGCGGTACCCGGGGAGCTGTTTTTT.

The J gene is TRBJ1-4, the V gene TRBV10-2; D uncertain. Germline assignment: CDR1 WSHSY and CDR2 SAAADI. The CDR3 runs to 13 residues. V lost 2 bases and J lost 9, with 10 bases in between. In DNA form, the CDR3 reads TGCGCCAGCAGTGAGCCGAGTGGCCAAAAACTGTTTTTT. This translates into CASSEPSGQKLFF.

V is TRBV6-6 and J is TRBJ2-1, with TRBD2 identical over 8 bases. CDR1 MNHNY and CDR2 SVGAGI come from the germline V gene (reference sequence). CDR3 size: 15 residues. V shed 6 bases, J shed 7 bases, and the junction held 11 bases outside the gene matches. CDR3 protein: CASRQPGLGMNEQFF. CDR3 DNA: TGTGCCAGCAGGCAGCCGGGACTAGGAATGAATGAGCAGTTCTTC.

The V and J genes are TRBV27 and TRBJ2-2, with unresolved D. The CDR3 has 14 residues. Germline-derived CDR1 and CDR2 are MNHEY and SMNVEV (reference sequence). Trimming left V 0 bases short and J 9 bases short, with 11 bases between. The CDR3 loop reads CASSLSKGGRELFF. Here the CDR3 DNA reads TGTGCCAGCAGTTTATCGAAGGGCGGCAGGGAGCTGTTTTTT.

The chain carries TRBV4-1 and TRBJ2-5; either TRBD1 or TRBD2 may fit D (5 bases each). V was cut by 1 base and J by 4 bases, with 10 bases left in between. Germline V gene lookup returns CDR1 MGHRA and CDR2 YSYEKL. This CDR3 contains 14 residues. The CDR3 bases are TGCGCCAGCAGCCAAGGGGTAGGGACAGAGACCCAGTACTTC. Encoded protein: CASSQGVGTETQYF.

This clone was seen once. The chain recombines TRBV7-9 with TRBJ2-1; tentative D call: TRBD2 (5 bases). The V end lost 2 bases, the J end lost 0 bases, and 14 bases lay between the germline ends. The CDR3 is 17 residues long. Germline V CDR1 and CDR2: SEHNR, FQNEAQ (reference sequence). The CDR3 region has the DNA TGTGCCAGCAGCTTAAAGGTGAGCGGTAGCTCCTACAATGAGCAGTTCTTC. It is translated as CASSLKVSGSSYNEQFF.

This clone was recorded only once. The rearrangement links TRBV2 to TRBJ1-6; D remains ambiguous. Trimming left V 6 bases short and J 0 bases short, with 9 bases between. CDR1 is SNHLY and CDR2 is FYNNEI in the germline V gene. The CDR3 runs to 15 residues. The CDR3 DNA reads TGTGCCAGCAGGGAACTTAACTCCTATAATTCACCCCTCCACTTT. Translated: CASRELNSYNSPLHF.

The V gene is TRBV7-6, the J gene TRBJ2-5, with a tentative D call TRBD1 (6 bases). V shed 0 bases and J shed 4 bases, with 15 bases lying between them. The germline CDR1 and CDR2 sequences are SGHVS and FNYEAQ. CDR3 length: 16 residues. The CDR3, as DNA: TGTGCCAGCAGCTTAGCGTTTGAAGGGGGACCAGAGACCCAGTACTTC. Protein sequence: CASSLAFEGGPETQYF.

The rearrangement uses TRBV25-1 and TRBJ2-7; D possibly corresponds to TRBD2 (6 bases). This CDR3 spans 13 amino acids. Germline V lookup: CDR1 MGHDK, CDR2 SYGVNS. Trimming took 5 bases from V and 6 from J, leaving 14 bases between them. CDR3 DNA sequence: TGTGCCAGCAGTTCGGACTACCACCTCGAGCAGTACTTC. Its translation is CASSSDYHLEQYF.

In this sample, this clone turned up a few times. This chain links TRBV4-3 with TRBJ1-1; 8 bases agree with TRBD1. Germline loops: CDR1 LGHNA, CDR2 YSLEER. With 0 bases clipped from V and 2 bases from J, the junction kept 8 bases outside the gene matches. The CDR3 spans 17 residues. Here the CDR3 reads CASSQDRGTGLNTEAFF. In nucleotides, the CDR3 is TGCGCCAGCAGCCAAGATCGAGGGACAGGTTTAAACACTGAAGCTTTCTTT.

The chain links TRBV6-4 to TRBJ2-1, with 7 nucleotides matching TRBD2. This CDR3 spans 16 amino acids. V dropped 0 bases and J dropped 3; count of bases not matched to a gene: 5. The V gene's germline CDR1 is MRHNA and CDR2 SNTAGT. CDR3 in amino acids: CASSDSASGNYNEQFF. In DNA form, the CDR3 reads TGTGCCAGCAGTGACTCGGCTAGCGGCAACTACAATGAGCAGTTCTTC.

This clone was detected only a few times. This specimen includes other DNA sequences encoding the same CDR3. The chain links TRBV7-9 to TRBJ1-4; D not certain. Germline CDR1 and CDR2: SEHNR and FQNEAQ (reference sequence). Trimming pared 1 base from V and 1 base from J, leaving 4 bases between. The CDR3 consists of 14 residues. CDR3: CASSLVGTNEKLFF. CDR3 coding DNA: TGTGCCAGCAGCTTAGTAGGAACTAATGAAAAACTGTTTTTT.

The chain is built from TRBV27 and TRBJ2-1; 7 nucleotides align to TRBD2. The CDR3 has 15 amino acids. With V trimmed by 8 bases and J by 2 bases, 9 bases remained unmatched. Germline CDR1 is MNHEY and CDR2 is SMNVEV (reference sequence). The CDR3: CASYSGLAAYNEQFF. CDR3 in DNA: TGTGCCAGCTACTCGGGCCTAGCGGCCTACAATGAGCAGTTCTTC.

This rearrangement joins TRBV28 to TRBJ2-1; no clear D. The CDR3 consists of 14 residues. Trimming left V 6 bases short and J 0 bases short, with 9 bases between. Germline lookup yields CDR1 MDHEN and CDR2 SYDVKM. CDR3 nucleotides: TGTGCCAGCAGACCCCAGGACTCCTACAATGAGCAGTTCTTC. Its translation is CASRPQDSYNEQFF.

The chain joins TRBV10-3 to TRBJ2-7, with D possibly being TRBD1 (6 bases). The germline gives CDR1 ENHRY, CDR2 SYGVKD. The CDR3 totals 14 residues. V lost 4 bases, J lost 3 bases, and 13 bases lay in between. CDR3 sequence: CAISGAAQGYEQYF. CDR3 DNA: TGTGCCATCAGTGGGGCCGCACAGGGCTACGAGCAGTACTTC.

The rearrangement links TRBV5-1 to TRBJ2-2, with unresolved D. This CDR3 comprises 14 residues. V gave up 0 bases and J gave up 1 base, with 4 bases separating them. The germline V gene encodes CDR1 SGHRS and CDR2 YFSETQ. CDR3 nucleotide sequence: TGCGCCAGCAGCTTGGTAGGGAACACCGGGGAGCTGTTTTTT. It encodes CASSLVGNTGELFF.

The chain combines TRBV7-8 with TRBJ2-3; D is perhaps TRBD2 (6 bases). V shed 5 bases and J shed 0 bases, with 12 bases lying between them. From germline, CDR1 is SGHVS and CDR2 FQNEAQ. This CDR3 contains 15 residues. Written as DNA, the CDR3 is TGTGCCAGCAGCCTCGGCGGGGCTAGCACAGATACGCAGTATTTT. It codes for CASSLGGASTDTQYF.